This T cell receptor (beta chain) was sequenced in a study of regulatory T cells in long-lasting Graves disease. CDR3-region Arm-PCR and iRepertoire HTBI primers produced the TCR beta libraries. One entry per CDR3 protein results from TCRdb running MiXCR on the multiplex PCR reads. The sample includes approximately 250,000 distinct CDR3 sequences, around 19% of them seen just once. J lost 0 bases, V lost 8 bases, and 3 bases had no gene match. CDR1 and CDR2 from the germline V gene are SEHNR and FQNEAQ (reference sequence). This CDR3 is built from 14 residues. General study results and limits: When disease was persistent, TRBV28, TRBJ1-2 and TRBJ2-5 were the favored segments.

This clonotype has a count of ten or more. Its specificity is unknown. As for time point: newly diagnosed GD, antithyroid drugs for less than 3 months. PBMC-derived RNA was used for the TCR library. American Thyroid Association guidelines served as the basis for diagnosing Graves' disease. It was an endocrinology department in Xi'an, China, that provided the patients. The genes are TRBV7-9 and TRBJ2-3; 9 bases line up with TRBD1. The sample here was peripheral blood mononuclear cells (PBMCs), taken at new diagnosis, from a patient treated with antithyroid drugs. The clonotype comes from a female donor with Graves disease. CDR3 amino acids: CASVGQGSTDTQYF. As DNA, the CDR3 is TGTGCCAGCGTGGGACAGGGCAGCACAGATACGCAGTATTTT.